The 28 T cell receptor beta chains reported below all come from one sample, sequenced in a study of T-cell memory formation after mild COVID-19. In TCRdb, the 5' RACE reads were re-called with MiXCR into one record per CDR3 protein. Found here are roughly 350,000 distinct CDR3 sequences, 28% of them singletons; the top ten hold approximately 12%. Sequencing input: PBMCs or a T cell subset sorted from them (not recorded which). All receptors derive from an adult woman who had mild COVID-19 (a few samples of this study predate the infection). Cell type and time point are not known.

The J gene is TRBJ2-7, the V gene TRBV12-3 or TRBV12-4; D possibly corresponds to TRBD1 (6 bases). The ends were cut back, 2 bases at V and 0 bases at J, with 14 bases in the middle. This CDR3 has 16 residues. CDR3 DNA sequence: TGTGCCAGCAGTTTATTTGGGGACAACTTCTCCTACGAGCAGTACTTC. Protein product: CASSLFGDNFSYEQYF.

This clonotype appeared a few times. The chain joins TRBV27 to TRBJ2-5, with 10 bases aligning to TRBD2. Losses at the gene ends were 5 bases for V and 1 base for J; bases not matched to a gene: 4. The V gene's germline CDR1 is MNHEY and CDR2 SMNVEV (reference sequence). This CDR3 contains 15 residues. CDR3 nucleotide sequence: TGTGCCAGCAGTCCATGGACTAGCGGCCAAGAGACCCAGTACTTC. Its translation: CASSPWTSGQETQYF.

This clonotype was counted a few times. This rearrangement joins TRBV2 to TRBJ1-1; no firm D call. V lost 8 bases and J lost 4, with 14 bases in between. From germline, CDR1 is SNHLY and CDR2 FYNNEI. CDR3 length: 13 residues. The CDR3 protein is CASSSDYGTEAFF. CDR3 nucleotide sequence: TGTGCCAGCTCCTCTGATTACGGCACTGAAGCTTTCTTT.

This clonotype was seen only a few times. The chain recombines TRBV12-3 or TRBV12-4 with TRBJ2-7; D call uncertain. This CDR3 is 11 amino acids long. V was shortened by 5 bases and J by 6 bases, with 8 bases between the two germline ends. The CDR3: CASSRLGEQYF. The CDR3 bases are TGTGCCAGCAGTCGGCTCGGCGAGCAGTACTTC.

The rearrangement uses TRBV12-3 or TRBV12-4 and TRBJ2-5; D is perhaps TRBD1 or TRBD2 (5 bases each). With 5 bases removed from V and 2 bases from J, the gap between germline ends came to 18 bases. This CDR3 contains 16 residues. The DNA of the CDR3 is TGTGCCAGCAGTGGGACGGGGCAGCGCCAACAAGAGACCCAGTACTTC. It is translated as CASSGTGQRQQETQYF.

The chain has TRBV20-1 and TRBJ2-3; tentative D call: TRBD2 (5 bases). V was cut by 5 bases and J by 6 bases, with 12 bases left in between. CDR3 length: 12 residues. The V gene's germline CDR1 is DFQATT and CDR2 SNEGSKA (reference sequence). The CDR3 sequence: CSAGTGLDTQYF. CDR3 DNA sequence: TGCAGTGCTGGAACGGGGTTGGATACGCAGTATTTT.

The J gene is TRBJ2-1, the V gene TRBV20-1; a possible D gene is TRBD1 (6 bases). CDR3 length: 12 amino acids. Looked up from germline, CDR1 is DFQATT and CDR2 is SNEGSKA (reference sequence). V was trimmed by 5 bases and J by 5 bases, leaving 10 bases between them. CDR3 sequence reads: CSAHRENNEQFF. The DNA of the CDR3 is TGCAGTGCTCACAGGGAAAACAATGAGCAGTTCTTC.

This clonotype was found a few times. One junction end disagrees with the germline gene, perhaps due to a read error. The chain employs TRBV9 and TRBJ2-2; D remains ambiguous. The CDR3 runs to 16 residues. The germline V gene has CDR1 SGDLS and CDR2 YYNGEE. CDR3 sequence: CASNVGIGEGAGELFF. As DNA, the CDR3 is TGTGCCAGCAACGTAGGGATTGGAGAAGGTGCCGGGGAGCTGTTTTTT.

The gene calls are TRBV7-2 and TRBJ2-3, with D hard to call. Deletions cut 3 bases from V and 2 bases from J, with 12 bases between. This CDR3 contains 15 residues. Per germline, CDR1 SGHTA and CDR2 FQGNSA. The DNA for the CDR3 is TGTGCCAGCAGCTTGGTCCAGTGGTCCACAGATACGCAGTATTTT. Translation: CASSLVQWSTDTQYF.

This clonotype was observed a few times. The CDR3 DNA reads TGTGCCAGCAGCTTTAGACAGGGGGGCTCCTACGAGCAGTACTTC. Amino acids: CASSFRQGGSYEQYF. This sequence joins TRBV7-9 and TRBJ2-7; 9 positions agree with TRBD1. The CDR3 has 15 residues. The junction had 3 bases not matched to a gene; V was cut back by 3 bases and J by 0 bases. Germline CDR1 SEHNR, CDR2 FQNEAQ (reference sequence).

Only a few counts were recorded for this clonotype. The CDR3 sequence is CASGRVRNEQFF. CDR3 sequence (DNA): TGTGCCAGCGGTCGGGTTCGGAATGAGCAGTTCTTC. V is TRBV11-2 and J is TRBJ2-1; D call uncertain. The germline V gene encodes CDR1 SGHAT and CDR2 FQNNGV. CDR3 length equals 12 residues. Trimming cost V 8 bases and J 7 bases, with 12 bases left between them.

This clonotype was observed a few times. V gene TRBV7-9 combines with J gene TRBJ2-7, with 8 bases aligning to TRBD1. This CDR3 contains 13 residues. Trimming at V came to 6 bases and at J to 2 bases, leaving 3 bases not matched to a gene. From germline, CDR1 is SEHNR and CDR2 FQNEAQ (reference sequence). The CDR3 sequence is CASRQGQAYEQYF. As DNA, the CDR3 is TGTGCCAGCAGACAGGGACAGGCCTACGAGCAGTACTTC.

This rearrangement joins TRBV12-3 or TRBV12-4 to TRBJ2-5; 13 bases agree with TRBD2. There are 17 residues in the CDR3. Unmatched junction bases numbered 6, after V lost 5 bases and J lost 0 bases. Here the CDR3 DNA reads TGTGCCAGCAGTCAGGGACTAGCGGGGTCGTACCAAGAGACCCAGTACTTC. Translation: CASSQGLAGSYQETQYF.

To note about this clonotype: A read error may account for a junction end that differs from germline. This chain uses TRBV7-2 with TRBJ2-3; D is possibly TRBD2 (6 bases). Germline CDR1 reads SGHTA; CDR2 reads FQGNSA. The CDR3 length is 15 residues. In DNA, the CDR3 is TGTGCCAGCAGATTAGTGGGACTCCCCACAGATACGCAGTATTTT. Residues: CASRLVGLPTDTQYF.

This rearrangement joins TRBV6-8 to TRBJ1-5; D is unclear. CDR1 is MNHGY and CDR2 is SAAAGT in the germline V gene. CDR3 length: 13 amino acids. The V gene lost 6 bases and the J gene lost 6 bases, with 12 bases spanning the gap. CDR3 bases: TGTGCCAGCAGCCCCGCGGCCGGTCAGCCCCAGCATTTT. Amino acids: CASSPAAGQPQHF.

The rearrangement links TRBV20-1 to TRBJ1-1; D is possibly TRBD1 (5 bases). Germline CDR1 and CDR2: DFQATT and SNEGSKA (reference sequence). V was shortened by 6 bases and J by 3 bases, with 20 bases between the two germline ends. The CDR3 is made up of 15 amino acids. The CDR3 is CSAKTEIQGDTEAFF. The CDR3 bases are TGCAGTGCCAAGACCGAAATCCAGGGAGACACTGAAGCTTTCTTT.

The gene calls are TRBV7-3 and TRBJ2-1, with D perhaps TRBD1 or TRBD2 (5 bases each). Deletions cut 5 bases from V and 9 bases from J, with 17 bases between. Per the germline V gene, CDR1 is SGHTA and CDR2 is FQGTGA. The CDR3 consists of 14 residues. Here the CDR3 reads CASSLGASSSEQFF. CDR3 nucleotide sequence: TGTGCCAGCAGCCTTGGGGCTAGCAGTAGTGAGCAGTTCTTC. Looking up the rest from reference TRBV7-3 and TRBJ2-1 gives the full variable domain: GAGVSQTPSNKVTEKGKYVELRCDPISGHTALYWYRQSLGQGPEFLIYFQGTGAADDSGLPNDRFFAVRPEGSVSTLKIQRTERGDSAVYLCASSLGASSSEQFFGPGTRLTVL.

Only a few counts were recorded for this clonotype. The chain links TRBV10-3 to TRBJ1-1; 8 bases line up with TRBD1. Germline lookup yields CDR1 ENHRY and CDR2 SYGVKD. The ends lost 4 bases at V and 0 bases at J; junction bases unmatched: 1. The CDR3 is 14 residues long. The CDR3 DNA reads as TGTGCCATCAGTGGACAGGGGCTGAACACTGAAGCTTTCTTT. This codes for CAISGQGLNTEAFF.

In this sample, this clonotype turned up a few times. The chain joins TRBV12-3 or TRBV12-4 to TRBJ2-4; the D gene could be TRBD1 or TRBD2 (5 bases each). The CDR3 has 16 amino acids. With 3 bases removed from V and 0 bases from J, the gap between germline ends came to 12 bases. CDR3 loop: CASSFGGFEAKNIQYF. DNA for the CDR3: TGTGCCAGCAGTTTTGGGGGTTTCGAAGCCAAAAACATTCAGTACTTC.

The table lists this clonotype with a few counts. The rearrangement uses TRBV7-9 and TRBJ2-5; D not resolved. Germline CDR1 SEHNR, CDR2 FQNEAQ (reference sequence). This CDR3 is built from 13 residues. The V end lost 6 bases, the J end lost 0 bases, and 8 bases lay between the germline ends. CDR3 DNA sequence: TGTGCCAGCAGTCGGACGTACCAAGAGACCCAGTACTTC. Translated: CASSRTYQETQYF.

This clonotype was seen more than once but under ten times. The V call is TRBV7-8, the J call TRBJ1-1; TRBD1 is a possible D gene (5 bases). The CDR3 loop spans 14 amino acids. Germline CDR1 is SGHVS and CDR2 is FQNEAQ. Trimming pared 7 bases from V and 0 bases from J, leaving 12 bases between. CDR3 bases: TGTGCCAGCACCAACGGGACCCTGAACACTGAAGCTTTCTTT. Translating gives CASTNGTLNTEAFF.

The V call is TRBV4-3, the J call TRBJ2-2; D uncertain. This CDR3 has 14 residues. The germline V gene encodes CDR1 LGHNA and CDR2 YSLEER. Trimming took 0 bases from V and 7 from J, leaving 9 bases between them. The CDR3 coding sequence is TGCGCCAGCAGCCAAGATAATTGGAGCGGGGAGCTGTTTTTT. This sequence encodes CASSQDNWSGELFF.

V gene TRBV21-1 combines with J gene TRBJ2-3; TRBD2 is the table's D call, not checked against the DNA. TRBV21-1 is reported as a pseudogene. The CDR3 length is 15 residues. CDR3 bases: TGTGCCAGCAATGCGGGGGGCCCAAAAGCAGATACGCAGTATTTT. Translation gives CASNAGGPKADTQYF.

This clonotype has more than one count but fewer than ten. V and J are TRBV19 and TRBJ2-6; either TRBD1 or TRBD2 may supply D (5 bases each). CDR1 LNHDA and CDR2 SQIVND come from the germline V gene (reference sequence). V gave up 4 bases and J gave up 0 bases, with 13 bases separating them. This CDR3 contains 17 residues. The CDR3 reads CASSKGRAYSGANVLTF. In DNA form, the CDR3 reads TGTGCCAGTAGTAAGGGGCGGGCGTACTCTGGGGCCAACGTCCTGACTTTC.

This clonotype has a handful of counts. The chain combines TRBV2 with TRBJ2-7, with D hard to call. Trimming removed 6 bases at V and 1 base at J, with 16 bases between. Germline V gene sequence: CDR1 SNHLY, CDR2 FYNNEI. The CDR3 is 15 residues long. The CDR3, as DNA: TGTGCCAGCAGGGATCGAAAACCTAGGTCCTACGAGCAGTACTTC. Translated, it gives CASRDRKPRSYEQYF.

The sample holds a few counts of this clonotype. CDR3 bases: TGTGCCAGCAGCTCAAGACCCGGGACTAACCTCGAGACCCAGTACTTC. This gives the protein CASSSRPGTNLETQYF. V usage is TRBV7-2 and J usage is TRBJ2-5, with 7 bases that match TRBD2. Trimming cost V 4 bases and J 5 bases; bases outside gene matches: 13. The CDR3 is 16 residues long. Germline CDR1 SGHTA, CDR2 FQGNSA. The entire variable domain, with the rest obtained from reference TRBV7-2 and TRBJ2-5, is as follows: GAGVSQSPSNKVTEKGKDVELRCDPISGHTALYWYRQSLGQGLEFLIYFQGNSAPDKSGLPSDRFSAERTGGSVSTLTIQRTQQEDSAVYLCASSSRPGTNLETQYFGPGTRLLVL.

This clonotype was counted between two and nine times. The V call is TRBV7-9, the J call TRBJ2-1, with D possibly being TRBD2 (5 bases). The CDR3 has 15 residues. The V end lost 0 bases, the J end lost 4 bases, and 10 bases lay between the germline ends. Germline V gives CDR1 SEHNR, CDR2 FQNEAQ (reference sequence). The CDR3 bases are TGTGCCAGCAGCTTAGCTCCAGCGGCGTACAATGAGCAGTTCTTC. Residues: CASSLAPAAYNEQFF.

The J gene is TRBJ2-7, the V gene TRBV6-5, with 8 nucleotides matching TRBD1. This CDR3 is 13 amino acids long. The V and J ends lost 5 bases and 5 bases, in that order; junction bases with no gene match: 5. In germline, CDR1 is MNHEY, CDR2 SVGAGI. The CDR3 here is CASSHDRGNEQYF. For the CDR3, the DNA is TGTGCCAGCAGTCACGACAGGGGTAACGAGCAGTACTTC.